The 21 T cell receptor beta chains reported below all come from one sample, sequenced in a study of tissue T cells after allogeneic stem cell transplantation. The method was immunoSEQ multiplex PCR; TCRdb's version includes in-frame clones alone and lacks a portion of them. Found here are roughly 2,100 clones, about half of them singletons; the top ten hold 24%. Time point of the sample: mouse harvest day 7 after allogeneic transplant. Mouse grafts combined 10^7 T-cell-depleted bone marrow cells with 10^6 splenic CD5+ T cells. Sequenced input: spleen. Source of these receptors: a female BALB/c mouse given C57BL/6 T cells with graft-versus-host disease after an allogeneic hematopoietic cell transplant.

Details on this clone: A much larger clonotype is one base distant, so this may be a read error. The germline and genes are mouse ones. The read terminates 1 residue before the CDR3 end, so the remaining end is supplied by the germline J gene. This chain uses TRBV26 with TRBJ1-3; D gene ambiguous. With 2 bases removed from V and 0 bases from J, the gap between germline ends came to 5 bases. From germline, CDR1 is KGHPV and CDR2 FQNQEV (reference sequence). The CDR3 extends over 14 amino acids. The CDR3 bases that were read are TGTGCCAGCAGTCTGGTCAATTCTGGAAATACGCTCTAT. This translates into CASSLVNSGNTLY. The complete CDR3 reads CASSLVNSGNTLYF.

Details on this clone: Gene names are the mouse ones. From the germline J gene comes the end of the CDR3, since the read stops 1 residue before it. V gene TRBV19 combines with J gene TRBJ2-7; 12 positions agree with TRBD1. V was clipped by 4 bases and J by 5 bases; unmatched bases: 1. The CDR3 has 13 amino acids. CDR1 and CDR2 (germline): FNHDT, SITEND (reference sequence). The covered CDR3 bases are TGTGCCAGCAGTCGGGACAGGGGGCATGAACAGTAC. Translating gives CASSRDRGHEQY. The entire CDR3 protein is CASSRDRGHEQYF.

Concerning this clone itself: These gene names are mouse names. The DNA ends 1 residue before the CDR3 does, and the rest of the CDR3 is filled in from the germline J gene. The rearrangement uses TRBV29 and TRBJ1-1; D gene unclear. V was shortened by 3 bases and J by 0 bases, with 8 bases between the two germline ends. The germline V gene encodes CDR1 MSHET and CDR2 SYDVDS. CDR3 length: 14 amino acids. CDR3 residues: CASSFAGANTEVFF. The sequenced CDR3 bases are TGTGCTAGCAGTTTCGCAGGAGCAAACACAGAAGTCTTC.

Comment on this clone: Genes and germline are mouse. Read sequence stops 1 residue before the CDR3 end, and the germline J gene provides the missing end. This chain links TRBV3 with TRBJ2-1; D is uncertain. The CDR3 length is 13 residues. The V and J ends lost 2 bases and 3 bases respectively, with 5 bases between them. CDR1 SNHLY and CDR2 FYNGKV come from the germline V gene (reference sequence). The CDR3 spells CASSLHFYAEQFF. The sequenced CDR3 bases are TGTGCCAGCAGCTTACACTTCTATGCTGAGCAGTTC.

By proportion, this clone is large. Here the gene names and germline are mouse. Sequencing ends 1 residue short of the CDR3 end; the germline J gene provides the rest. The J gene is TRBJ2-1, the V gene TRBV13-3; 7 bases match TRBD1. This CDR3 contains 15 residues. V shed 7 bases, J shed 3 bases, and the junction held 10 bases outside the gene matches. Germline CDR1 is NNHDY and CDR2 is SYVADS. CDR3 residues: CASPPGDRAYAEQFF. The CDR3 DNA, read in part, is TGTGCCAGCCCCCCCGGAGACAGGGCCTATGCTGAGCAGTTC.

On this clone: Mouse germline and gene names are used. The sequence runs out 1 residue before the end of the CDR3; the remainder is reconstructed from the germline J gene. V usage is TRBV19 and J usage is TRBJ2-4; unclear D gene. The ends were cut back, 5 bases at V and 0 bases at J, with 4 bases in the middle. The germline V gene encodes CDR1 FNHDT and CDR2 SITEND (reference sequence). The CDR3 is 12 amino acids. The sequenced part of the CDR3 DNA is TGTGCCAGCAGGACAAGTCAAAACACCTTGTAC. It specifies CASRTSQNTLY. The whole CDR3 is CASRTSQNTLYF. The variable domain in full, completed from reference TRBV19 and TRBJ2-4, reads GGIITQTPKFLIGQEGQKLTLKCQQNFNHDTMYWYRQDSGKGLRLIYYSITENDLQKGDLSEGYDASREKKSSFSLTVTSAQKNEMAVFLCASRTSQNTLYFGAGTRLSVL.

A remark on this clone: Gene and germline names: mouse. The read terminates 1 residue before the CDR3 end, so the remaining end is supplied by the germline J gene. The chain uses TRBV3 and TRBJ1-1, with TRBD1 as a possible D gene (5 bases). Trimming left V 5 bases short and J 0 bases short, with 7 bases between. This CDR3 region has 13 residues. Germline values: CDR1 SNHLY, CDR2 FYNGKV (reference sequence). The CDR3 DNA, read in part, is TGTGCCAGCAGCACGGGACAGAACACAGAAGTCTTC. Translation gives CASSTGQNTEVF. The complete CDR3 sequence is CASSTGQNTEVFF.

A remark on this clone: These gene names are mouse names. The missing CDR3 end, 1 residue past where the read stops, is filled in from the germline J gene. The chain has TRBV15 and TRBJ1-4; 7 nucleotides agree with TRBD1. In germline, CDR1 is SGHND, CDR2 FRSKSL. V lost 3 bases and J lost 7; bases outside the gene matches: 2. CDR3 length equals 13 residues. CDR3 in amino acids: CASSLGTAERLFF. CDR3 DNA, as far as it was read: TGTGCCAGCAGTTTGGGGACAGCCGAAAGATTATTT. Using reference TRBV15 and TRBJ1-4 for the parts outside the CDR3, the full variable domain is DAGVTQTPRHEVAEKGQTIILKCEPVSGHNDLFWYRQTKIQGLELLSYFRSKSLMEDGGAFKDRFKAEMLNSSFSTLKIQPTEPKDSAVYLCASSLGTAERLFFGHGTKLSVL.

Notes on this clone: Each gene name is a mouse one. The read ends 1 residue shy of where the CDR3 ends; the end is completed using the germline J gene. This sample includes further DNA sequences coding for the same CDR3. V gene TRBV15 combines with J gene TRBJ1-4; D may be TRBD1 (6 bases). The V end lost 1 base, the J end lost 3 bases, and 9 bases lay between the germline ends. The CDR3 is made up of 15 amino acids. Germline CDR1 SGHND, CDR2 FRSKSL. The CDR3 DNA, read in part, is TGTGCCAGCAGTTTAGGGGGGGGCGCCAACGAAAGATTATTT. The encoded protein is CASSLGGGANERLF. The entire CDR3 sequence reads CASSLGGGANERLFF.

Of note for this clone: The genes and germline here are from mouse. The sequence runs out 1 residue before the end of the CDR3; the remainder is reconstructed from the germline J gene. The chain links TRBV13-1 to TRBJ2-2; 11 positions agree with TRBD2. This CDR3 has 14 amino acids. The V and J ends lost 4 bases and 6 bases, in that order; junction bases with no gene match: 2. The germline gives CDR1 NSHNY, CDR2 SYGAGN. This CDR3 reads CASSRDWGPGQLYF. CDR3 DNA (partial): TGTGCCAGCAGTCGGGACTGGGGGCCCGGGCAGCTCTAC.

On this clone itself: Mouse gene names and germline throughout. The read halts 1 residue ahead of the CDR3 end, with the missing end drawn from the germline J gene. The V call is TRBV13-2, the J call TRBJ2-2; 7 bases match TRBD2. The CDR3 runs to 15 residues. Germline CDR1 is NNHNN and CDR2 is SYGAGS (reference sequence). J was trimmed by 0 bases and V by 3 bases; bases with no gene match: 2. CDR3 bases read: TGTGCCAGCGGTGGCTGGGGGTCAAACACCGGGCAGCTCTAC. This encodes CASGGWGSNTGQLY. The entire CDR3 protein reads CASGGWGSNTGQLYF.

As concerns this clone: Gene and germline names: mouse. The CDR3 reads CASSVGNQDTQYF. The CDR3 DNA, read in part, is TGTGCCAGCAGTGTAGGGAACCAAGACACCCAGTAC. The chain recombines TRBV13-3 with TRBJ2-5; D gene ambiguous. The CDR3 end lies 1 residue beyond the end of the read and is filled in from the germline J gene. The CDR3 contains 13 residues. Trimming left V 3 bases short and J 0 bases short, with 5 bases between. CDR1 and CDR2 from the germline V gene are NNHDY and SYVADS.

This clone was observed a single time. Mouse names are used for the genes. The read ends 1 residue early relative to the CDR3; the germline J gene fills the gap. The V and J genes are TRBV17 and TRBJ2-1; D is perhaps TRBD2 (7 bases). Germline CDR1 is MNHDT and CDR2 is YYDKIL. CDR3 length: 16 amino acids. Between the trimmed V and J ends, which lost 3 bases and 0 bases, there was a span of 12 bases. This CDR3 reads CASSRRGGVNYAEQFF. CDR3 bases read: TGTGCTAGCAGTAGGAGGGGGGGGGTTAACTATGCTGAGCAGTTC.

Remarks on this clone: Gene names are the mouse ones. The read falls 1 residue short of the CDR3 end, and the missing part is taken from the germline J gene. The V and J genes are TRBV2 and TRBJ2-3; D may be TRBD1 or TRBD2 (5 bases each). The CDR3 loop spans 17 amino acids. The V and J ends lost 0 bases and 0 bases respectively, with 13 bases between them. CDR1 LGHNA and CDR2 YSYQKL come from the germline V gene. The CDR3 reads CASSQEGRGFSAETLYF. Partial CDR3 DNA: TGTGCCAGCAGCCAAGAGGGGCGGGGTTTTAGTGCAGAAACGCTGTAT.

Notes on this clone: Mouse gene names and germline throughout. The DNA ends 1 residue before the CDR3 does, and the rest of the CDR3 is filled in from the germline J gene. The genes are TRBV23 and TRBJ1-1; the table gives TRBD1 as D, unverified against the DNA. The CDR3 covers 13 residues. Germline V gene sequence: CDR1 KGHTA, CDR2 FQNQQP. The CDR3 DNA, read in part, is TGCTCCAGCAGTCAACGACAGGGCACAGAAGTCTTC. Translating it yields CSSSQRQGTEVF. The entire CDR3 is CSSSQRQGTEVFF.

About this clone: Gene names refer to mouse genes. The read gets to within 1 residue of the CDR3 end, and the germline J gene fills in the rest. The rearrangement uses TRBV20 and TRBJ2-2; TRBD2 aligns across 8 bases. The V segment lost 4 bases and the J segment 6 bases; nucleotides outside the gene matches: 4. The CDR3 loop spans 13 amino acids. Per the germline V gene, CDR1 is GFQATS and CDR2 is STVNSAI. CDR3 DNA (partial): TGTGGTGCTAAAACTGGGGGTTCCGGGCAGCTCTAC. Translation gives CGAKTGGSGQLY. The whole CDR3 sequence reads CGAKTGGSGQLYF.

This clone appeared a few times. Gene names denote mouse genes. The sequence runs out 1 residue before the end of the CDR3; the remainder is reconstructed from the germline J gene. The chain joins TRBV29 to TRBJ2-7; D unclear. The CDR3 is made up of 14 amino acids. V was trimmed by 0 bases and J by 0 bases, leaving 6 bases between them. Germline-derived CDR1 and CDR2 are MSHET and SYDVDS. CDR3 DNA (partial): TGTGCTAGCAGTTTATCTCAGGACTCCTATGAACAGTAC. Protein: CASSLSQDSYEQY. In full, the CDR3 reads CASSLSQDSYEQYF.

To note about this clone: Germline and genes here are mouse. The read is 1 residue too short to cover the CDR3 end, so that end is filled in from the germline J gene. The chain links TRBV13-1 to TRBJ1-1; D is uncertain. V dropped 4 bases and J dropped 4 bases, with 8 bases sitting between them. In germline, CDR1 is NSHNY, CDR2 SYGAGN. The CDR3 contains 12 residues. This chain's CDR3 is CASSFSLTEVFF. Partial CDR3 DNA: TGTGCCAGCAGTTTCAGCCTCACAGAAGTCTTC.

Of note for this clone: Gene names are the mouse ones. The read falls 1 residue short of the CDR3 end, and the missing part is taken from the germline J gene. The chain links TRBV26 to TRBJ1-2, with D possibly being TRBD1 (5 bases). Germline CDR1 reads KGHPV; CDR2 reads FQNQEV (reference sequence). The CDR3 sequence is 13 residues long. The ends were cut back, 3 bases at V and 5 bases at J, with 10 bases in the middle. CDR3: CASSLAGRSDYTF. The CDR3 bases that were read are TGTGCCAGCAGTCTCGCAGGGCGTTCCGACTACACC.

This clone appeared a few times. Genes and germline are mouse. The DNA ends 1 residue before the CDR3 does, and the rest of the CDR3 is filled in from the germline J gene. This chain connects TRBV29 to TRBJ2-4; 9 bases line up with TRBD2. Germline V gives CDR1 MSHET, CDR2 SYDVDS. V was pared by 4 bases and J by 5 bases, with 1 base of the junction left unmatched. The CDR3 loop spans 13 amino acids. Incomplete CDR3 DNA: TGTGCTAGCAGTTCGACTGGGGGAAACACCTTGTAC. This codes for CASSSTGGNTLY. From start to end, the CDR3 is CASSSTGGNTLYF.

On this clone itself: The germline and genes are mouse ones. The sequence runs out 1 residue before the end of the CDR3; the remainder is reconstructed from the germline J gene. The genes are TRBV12-1 and TRBJ2-4, with TRBD2 identical over 9 bases. Germline lookup yields CDR1 SGHSN and CDR2 HYEKVE. There are 15 residues in the CDR3. After removal of 1 base from V and 0 bases from J, the junction contained 1 base not matched to a gene. CDR3 DNA, as far as it was read: TGTGCCAGCTCTCTGGGACTGGGTAGTCAAAACACCTTGTAC. It translates to CASSLGLGSQNTLY. In full, the CDR3 reads CASSLGLGSQNTLYF.